This entry features one T cell receptor (beta chain) sequence. What it binds is unknown. Germline V gene lookup returns CDR1 LNHDA and CDR2 SQIVND (reference sequence). The CDR3 has 15 amino acids. V lost 5 bases, J lost 4 bases, and 7 bases stayed unmatched. This specimen belongs to a study of cytomegalovirus exposure and HLA in healthy donors. Study-level information: In a previous analysis, more than 90 million unique TCR beta sequences were found from some 200 million T cells. Findings and limits, study-wide: A later analysis reportedly found that, within productive TCRs, an Asian-associated ancestry cluster had fewer N-insertions than the mean observed across the approximately 600 donors. Productive status was seen about 87% or about 30% of the time for most TCR beta V segments in an earlier analysis.

13 Jbeta primers and 60 Vbeta primers were used for the PCR. Sequenced by immunoSEQ multiplex PCR; TCRdb stores in-frame clones only, minus some. In total, the table holds roughly 150,000 clones. This chain uses TRBV19 with TRBJ2-2; 7 bases fit TRBD2. The TCR originated in a woman aged 45-65 years in good health and CMV-seronegative. Sequencing was done on a sample of PBMCs. CDR3 loop: CASSLREVTTGELFF. Here the CDR3 DNA reads TGTGCCAGTAGTCTCCGGGAGGTGACCACCGGGGAGCTGTTTTTT.